The source of this TCR beta chain is a study of CD8+ T cells in alopecia areata. Study results and limitations: As there was one nonresponder, how baseline CD8+ expansion relates to response remains uncertain. Many expanded lesional clones persisted during tofacitinib (in both scalp and blood).

Treatment given: oral pan-JAK inhibitor, 5-10 mg twice daily. Alopecia areata patients had lesional scalp punch biopsies and peripheral blood taken from them. This clone has just a few counts. Its antigen is undetermined. This CDR3 comprises 12 residues. V lost 3 bases, J lost 4 bases, and 4 bases lay in between. Germline V gene lookup returns CDR1 ENHRY and CDR2 SYGVKD. Following RNA extraction, reverse transcription yielded cDNA that acted as the sequencing template. The method was immunoSEQ multiplex PCR; TCRdb's version includes in-frame clones alone and lacks a portion of them. This table has fewer than 250,000 clones, 60% appearing once.

The receptor's source is a human donor with alopecia areata. This sequence joins TRBV10-3 and TRBJ2-1; D is undetermined. Specimen: CD4+ T cells sorted from blood, collected at week 24, from a patient treated with tofacitinib. CDR3 loop: CAISDRYNEQFF. In DNA, the CDR3 is TGTGCCATCAGTGACAGATACAATGAGCAGTTCTTC.